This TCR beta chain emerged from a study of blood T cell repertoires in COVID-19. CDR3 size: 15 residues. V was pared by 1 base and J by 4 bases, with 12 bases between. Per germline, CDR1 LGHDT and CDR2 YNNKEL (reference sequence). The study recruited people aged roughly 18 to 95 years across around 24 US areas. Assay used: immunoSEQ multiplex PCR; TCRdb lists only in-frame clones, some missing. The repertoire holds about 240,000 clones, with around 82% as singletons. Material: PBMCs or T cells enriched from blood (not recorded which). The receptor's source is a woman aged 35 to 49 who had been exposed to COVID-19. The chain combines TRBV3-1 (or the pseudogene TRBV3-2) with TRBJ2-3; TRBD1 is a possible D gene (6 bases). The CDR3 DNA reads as TGTGCCAGCAGCCAAGTTGGTGGGGGCGCAGATACGCAGTATTTT. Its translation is CASSQVGGGADTQYF.